These 8 T cell receptor beta chains share one sample of origin, sequenced in a study of regulatory T cells in long-lasting Graves disease (dated by TCRdb to the early 2020s). The library came from multiplex PCR. This sample was sequenced with an Illumina HiSeq 4000. CDR3 regions were amplified by Arm-PCR with iRepertoire HTBI primers to construct TCR beta libraries. The public reads were reprocessed in TCRdb via fastp at Q25 and MiXCR, keeping in-frame beta chains. Rows are combined by CDR3 protein, so each entry shows the most common genes and DNA. The sample table holds almost 350,000 distinct CDR3 sequences, of which 20% were seen once. The ten largest account for about 29% of the sample. The time point label corresponds to: persistent/refractory GD, antithyroid drugs over 5 years with positive TRAb. For both TCR sequencing and RNA sequencing, RNA was extracted from PBMCs using TRIzol. Sequenced here: peripheral blood mononuclear cells (PBMCs), sampled when the disease was refractory, from a patient treated with antithyroid drugs. These receptors all come from a female donor with Graves disease.

The rearrangement links TRBV20-1 to TRBJ1-3, with 7 bases identical to TRBD1. After removal of 6 bases from V and 0 bases from J, the junction contained 2 bases not matched to a gene. The length of the CDR3 is 13 residues. Germline V gene lookup returns CDR1 DFQATT and CDR2 SNEGSKA (reference sequence). CDR3 nucleotides: TGCAGTGCCAACAGGGGCTCTGGAAACACCATATATTTT. As protein: CSANRGSGNTIYF.

The sample holds a few counts of this clonotype. The CDR3, as DNA: TGCAGTGCTAGTGGCAGGGAGGAAGATCAGCCCCAGCATTTT. Encoded protein: CSASGREEDQPQHF. V and J are TRBV20-1 and TRBJ1-5, with D possibly matching TRBD1 (5 bases). The CDR3 runs 14 residues. Germline values: CDR1 DFQATT, CDR2 SNEGSKA (reference sequence). V lost 3 bases and J 5 bases, leaving 14 bases between the germline ends.

This clonotype was seen repeatedly, ten times or more. This chain connects TRBV27 to TRBJ2-7; D is uncertain. V was shortened by 5 bases and J by 0 bases, with 8 bases between the two germline ends. Germline V gives CDR1 MNHEY, CDR2 SMNVEV (reference sequence). This CDR3 is 13 amino acids long. CDR3 sequence reads: CASSHGPSYEQYF. CDR3 bases: TGTGCCAGCAGTCACGGCCCCTCCTACGAGCAGTACTTC.

Note on this clonotype: A much bigger clone sits one base away, suggesting this may be a read error. The J gene is TRBJ1-4, the V gene TRBV30; a weak D match, TRBD1 (5 bases). The CDR3 spans 15 residues. CDR1 GTSNPN and CDR2 SVGIG come from the germline V gene (reference sequence). The CDR3 reads CTGSNQGDNNEKLFF. CDR3 nucleotide sequence: TGTACCGGCTCCAATCAGGGAGACAATAATGAAAAACTGTTTTTT.

This clonotype has at least ten counts. This chain joins TRBV7-2 and TRBJ1-2; a possible D gene is TRBD1 (5 bases). V lost 5 bases, J lost 0 bases, and 10 bases lay in between. The CDR3 runs 14 residues. From germline, CDR1 is SGHTA and CDR2 FQGNSA. CDR3 nucleotides: TGTGCCAGCAGCCCGTGGACATCTAACTATGGCTACACCTTC. Amino acids: CASSPWTSNYGYTF.

This clonotype was observed many times. The chain couples TRBV5-1 to TRBJ2-7; TRBD2 matches 9 bases. This CDR3 has 15 residues. V lost 2 bases, J lost 4 bases, and 7 bases stayed unmatched. The V gene's germline CDR1 is SGHRS and CDR2 YFSETQ. The CDR3 reads CASSLVAGVRYEQYF. DNA of the CDR3: TGCGCCAGCAGCTTAGTAGCGGGAGTTAGATACGAGCAGTACTTC.

This clonotype appeared a few times. This rearrangement joins TRBV5-5 to TRBJ1-1; TRBD1 might be the D (5 bases). The CDR3 length is 14 residues. The germline CDR1 and CDR2 sequences are SGHKS and YYEKEE (reference sequence). The V end was cut by 3 bases, the J end by 8 bases, with 17 bases between. DNA for the CDR3: TGTGCCAGCAGCTGGGTGGGGGGTTCCTCGGAAGCTTTCTTT. Translating it yields CASSWVGGSSEAFF.

CDR3 region: CASTPTSGGLYNEQFF. CDR3 in DNA: TGTGCCAGCACCCCGACTAGCGGGGGCCTCTACAATGAGCAGTTCTTC. The gene calls are TRBV28 and TRBJ2-1; TRBD2 matches 12 bases. Germline values: CDR1 MDHEN, CDR2 SYDVKM. The CDR3 loop spans 16 amino acids. After removal of 7 bases from V and 3 bases from J, the junction contained 7 bases not matched to a gene.